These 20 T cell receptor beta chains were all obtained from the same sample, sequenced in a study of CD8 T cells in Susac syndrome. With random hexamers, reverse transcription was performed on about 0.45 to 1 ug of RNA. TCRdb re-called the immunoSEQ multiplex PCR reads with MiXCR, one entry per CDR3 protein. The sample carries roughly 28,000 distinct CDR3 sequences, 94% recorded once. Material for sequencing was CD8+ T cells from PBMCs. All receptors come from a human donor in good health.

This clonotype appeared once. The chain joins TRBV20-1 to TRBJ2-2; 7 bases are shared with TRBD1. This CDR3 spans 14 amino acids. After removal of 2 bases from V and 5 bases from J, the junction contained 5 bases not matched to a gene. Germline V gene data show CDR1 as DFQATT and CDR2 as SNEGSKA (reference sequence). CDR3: CSARKTGNTGELFF. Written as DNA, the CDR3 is TGCAGTGCTAGAAAGACAGGGAATACCGGGGAGCTGTTTTTT.

The CDR3 region is CASSPENTEAFF. CDR3 bases: TGTGCCAGCAGCCCGGAAAACACTGAAGCTTTCTTT. This chain connects TRBV7-6 to TRBJ1-1, with D uncertain. CDR3 length equals 12 residues. The germline CDR1 and CDR2 sequences are SGHVS and FNYEAQ. V dropped 5 bases and J dropped 2 bases, with 6 bases sitting between them.

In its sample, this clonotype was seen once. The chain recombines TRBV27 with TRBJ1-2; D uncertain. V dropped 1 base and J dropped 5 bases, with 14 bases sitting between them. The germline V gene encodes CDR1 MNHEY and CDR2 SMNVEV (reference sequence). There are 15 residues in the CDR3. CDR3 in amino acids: CASSLFKNSWYGYTF. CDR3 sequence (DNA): TGTGCCAGCAGTTTATTTAAGAACAGTTGGTATGGCTACACCTTC.

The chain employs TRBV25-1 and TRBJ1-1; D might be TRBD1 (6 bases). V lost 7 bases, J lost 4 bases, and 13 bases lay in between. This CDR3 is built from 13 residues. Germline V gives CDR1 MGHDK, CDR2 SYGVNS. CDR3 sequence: CASTQGSVTEAFF. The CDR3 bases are TGTGCCAGCACCCAGGGGTCGGTCACTGAAGCTTTCTTT.

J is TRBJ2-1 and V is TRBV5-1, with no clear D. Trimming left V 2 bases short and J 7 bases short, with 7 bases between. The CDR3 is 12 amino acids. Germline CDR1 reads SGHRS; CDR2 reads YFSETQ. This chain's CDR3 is CASSFLENEQFF. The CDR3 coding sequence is TGCGCCAGCAGCTTCCTAGAAAATGAGCAGTTCTTC.

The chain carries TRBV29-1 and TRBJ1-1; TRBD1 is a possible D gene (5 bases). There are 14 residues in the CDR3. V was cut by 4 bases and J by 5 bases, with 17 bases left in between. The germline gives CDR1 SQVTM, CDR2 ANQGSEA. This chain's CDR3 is CSVAAGTGGTEAFF. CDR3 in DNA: TGCAGCGTTGCGGCCGGGACGGGAGGTACTGAAGCTTTCTTT.

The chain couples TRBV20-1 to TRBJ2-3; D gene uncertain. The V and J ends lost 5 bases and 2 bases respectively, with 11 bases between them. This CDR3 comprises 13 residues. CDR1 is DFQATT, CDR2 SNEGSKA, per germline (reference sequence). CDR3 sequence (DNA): TGCAGTGCTCGGACGGTGAACACAGATACGCAGTATTTT. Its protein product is CSARTVNTDTQYF.

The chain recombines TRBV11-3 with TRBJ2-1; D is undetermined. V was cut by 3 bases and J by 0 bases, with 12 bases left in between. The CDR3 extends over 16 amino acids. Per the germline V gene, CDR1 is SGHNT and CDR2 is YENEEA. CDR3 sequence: CASSFDGTNSYNEQFF. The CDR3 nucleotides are TGTGCCAGCAGCTTCGACGGAACCAACTCCTACAATGAGCAGTTCTTC. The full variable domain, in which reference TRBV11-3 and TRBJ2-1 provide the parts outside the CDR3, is EAGVVQSPRYKIIEKKQPVAFWCNPISGHNTLYWYLQNLGQGPELLIRYENEEAVDDSQLPKDRFSAERLKGVDSTLKIQPAELGDSAVYLCASSFDGTNSYNEQFFGPGTRLTVL.

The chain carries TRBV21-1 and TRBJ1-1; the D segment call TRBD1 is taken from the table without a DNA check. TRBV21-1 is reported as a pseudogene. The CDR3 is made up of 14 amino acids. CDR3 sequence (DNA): TGTGCCAGCGCGGGACAGGGGGCGGACACTGAAGCTTTCTTT. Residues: CASAGQGADTEAFF.

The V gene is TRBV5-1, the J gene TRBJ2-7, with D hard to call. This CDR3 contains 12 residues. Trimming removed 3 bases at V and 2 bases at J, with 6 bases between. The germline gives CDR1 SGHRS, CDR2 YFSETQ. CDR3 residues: CASSSGTYEQYF. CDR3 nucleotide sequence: TGCGCCAGCAGCTCCGGAACCTACGAGCAGTACTTC.

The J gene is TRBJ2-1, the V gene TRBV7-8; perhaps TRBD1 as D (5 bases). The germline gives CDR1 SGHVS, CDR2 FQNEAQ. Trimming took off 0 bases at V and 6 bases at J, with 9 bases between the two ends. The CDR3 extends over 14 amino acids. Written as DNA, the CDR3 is TGTGCCAGCAGCTTAGCGGCAGGGTTCAATGAGCAGTTCTTC. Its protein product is CASSLAAGFNEQFF.

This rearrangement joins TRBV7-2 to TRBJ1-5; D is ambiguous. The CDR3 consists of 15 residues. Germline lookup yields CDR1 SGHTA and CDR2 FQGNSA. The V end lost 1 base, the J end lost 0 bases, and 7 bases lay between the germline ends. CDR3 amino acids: CASSLGHNSNQPQHF. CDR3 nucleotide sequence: TGTGCCAGCAGCTTAGGACACAATAGCAATCAGCCCCAGCATTTT.

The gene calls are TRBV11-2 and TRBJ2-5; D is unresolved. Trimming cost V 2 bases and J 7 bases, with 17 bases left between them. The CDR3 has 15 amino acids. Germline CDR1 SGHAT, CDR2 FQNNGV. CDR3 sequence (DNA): TGTGCCAGCAGCTTAACCCCAGCCGCCTCCGGGACCCAGTACTTC. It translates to CASSLTPAASGTQYF.

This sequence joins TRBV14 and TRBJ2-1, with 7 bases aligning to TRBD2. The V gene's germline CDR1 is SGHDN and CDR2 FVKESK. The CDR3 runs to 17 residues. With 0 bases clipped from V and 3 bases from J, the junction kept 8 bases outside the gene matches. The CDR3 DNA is TGTGCCAGCAGCCAAGAGGGAAGCGGGGTTTACTACAATGAGCAGTTCTTC. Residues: CASSQEGSGVYYNEQFF.

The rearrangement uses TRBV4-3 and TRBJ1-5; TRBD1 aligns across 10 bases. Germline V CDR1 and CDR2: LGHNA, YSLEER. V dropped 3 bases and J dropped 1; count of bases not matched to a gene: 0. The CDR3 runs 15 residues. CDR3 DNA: TGCGCCAGCAGCCAGGACAGGGGGAGCAATCAGCCCCAGCATTTT. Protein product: CASSQDRGSNQPQHF.

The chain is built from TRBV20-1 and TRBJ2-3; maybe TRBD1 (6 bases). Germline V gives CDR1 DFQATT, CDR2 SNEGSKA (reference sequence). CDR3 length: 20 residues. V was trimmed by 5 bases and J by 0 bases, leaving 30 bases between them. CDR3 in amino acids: CSAEETGTNQIGPSTDTQYF. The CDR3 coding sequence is TGCAGTGCTGAGGAGACCGGGACAAACCAAATTGGGCCTAGCACAGATACGCAGTATTTT.

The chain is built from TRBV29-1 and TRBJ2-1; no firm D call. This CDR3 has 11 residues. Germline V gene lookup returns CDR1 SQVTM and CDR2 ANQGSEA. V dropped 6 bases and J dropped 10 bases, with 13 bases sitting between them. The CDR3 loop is CSVVRKGEQFF. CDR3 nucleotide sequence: TGCAGCGTCGTTCGTAAGGGAGAGCAGTTCTTC.

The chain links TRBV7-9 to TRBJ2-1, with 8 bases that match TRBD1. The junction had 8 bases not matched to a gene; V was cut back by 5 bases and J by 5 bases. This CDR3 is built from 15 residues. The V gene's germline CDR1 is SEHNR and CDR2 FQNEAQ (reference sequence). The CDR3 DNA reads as TGTGCCAGCAGCCGAACCGGGACAGGACACAATGAGCAGTTCTTC. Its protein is CASSRTGTGHNEQFF.

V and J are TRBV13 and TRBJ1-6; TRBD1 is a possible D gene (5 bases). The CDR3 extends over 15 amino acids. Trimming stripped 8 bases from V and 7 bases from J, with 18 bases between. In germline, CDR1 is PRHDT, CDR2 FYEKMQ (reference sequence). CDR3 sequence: CASRVRGGQNSPLHF. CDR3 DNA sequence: TGTGCCAGCCGGGTGAGGGGAGGACAAAATTCACCCCTCCACTTT.

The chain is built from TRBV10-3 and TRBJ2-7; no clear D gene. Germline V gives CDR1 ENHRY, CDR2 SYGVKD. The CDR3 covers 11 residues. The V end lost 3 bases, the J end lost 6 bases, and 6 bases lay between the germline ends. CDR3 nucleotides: TGTGCCATCAGTGAAATTGGCGAGCAGTACTTC. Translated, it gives CAISEIGEQYF.